The present entry profiles one T cell receptor beta chain with its context. The same CDR3 can be traced to other DNA sequences in this sample. The data were produced by immunoSEQ multiplex PCR, yet TCRdb's version contains in-frame clones alone and is incomplete. Counted here are 88,000 or so clones, about four fifths occurring once; the ten biggest clones make up approximately 12%. This entry belongs to a study of blood T cell repertoires in COVID-19. Per the germline V gene, CDR1 is LNHDA and CDR2 is SQIVND (reference sequence). With 3 bases clipped from V and 3 bases from J, the junction kept 7 bases outside the gene matches. There are 16 residues in the CDR3.

The clonotype comes from an elderly man with acute or convalescent COVID-19. V is TRBV19 and J is TRBJ2-7, with 11 bases identical to TRBD1. The specimen was peripheral blood. CDR3 sequence (DNA): TGTGCCAGTAGTATCCAGACCGGGACAGGGGGCTACGAGCAGTACTTC. Encoded protein: CASSIQTGTGGYEQYF.